This T cell receptor (beta chain) was documented in a study of tumor-infiltrating lymphocytes in primary liver carcinoma. General study findings and limits: Researchers report that only about 7.5-25% of top clones turned up in all five tumor regions. Tumor region pairs shared more overlap than did tumor-adjacent and tumor-blood pairs.

This clonotype was seen a handful of times. What it binds is unknown. With a much larger clone just one base away, this may be a read error. Germline V CDR1 and CDR2: SGHRS, YFSETQ. The CDR3 is 13 amino acids. It was from roughly 20-30 mg of unsorted bulk tissue that RNA and DNA were co-extracted. Constant-region priming of approximately 500 ng total RNA yielded TCR beta cDNA. ARM-PCR was slightly modified, and three nested multiplex PCR rounds with it gave rise to the TCR beta libraries. For 10 cycles apiece, the opening two PCR rounds ran with TRBV1-TRBV30 forward primers and a C-beta reverse primer. Via MiXCR, TCRdb re-called the multiplex PCR reads, giving one row per CDR3 protein. The repertoire holds 45,000 or so distinct CDR3 sequences, with around 72% as singletons.

The chain uses TRBV5-1 and TRBJ2-1; D remains unclear. The receptor's source is a man aged 35 to 55 with primary liver carcinoma and hepatitis B virus infection. Specimen: liver tumor tissue from sampling region 2. Subset in this sample: tumor region T2, inferior pole. The CDR3 region has the DNA TGCGCCAGCAGCCCGGACGGGTACAATGAGCGGTTCTTC. Translated: CASSPDGYNERFF.